The 25 T cell receptor beta chains below were found in one sample sequenced in a study of blood T cell repertoires in COVID-19. The method was immunoSEQ multiplex PCR; TCRdb's version includes in-frame clones alone and lacks a portion of them. This table holds around 290,000 clones, 80% to 90% found once. Sequencing was carried out using peripheral blood. These receptors were collected from a woman aged 45 to 65 who had recovered from COVID-19.

The V call is TRBV29-1, the J call TRBJ1-1; 12 bases line up with TRBD1. CDR3 size: 14 residues. The germline CDR1 and CDR2 sequences are SQVTM and ANQGSEA. V dropped 7 bases and J dropped 6; count of bases not matched to a gene: 9. CDR3 sequence (DNA): TGCAGCGCCCCTAGGGGACAGGGGGCCTCTGAAGCTTTCTTT. Translated: CSAPRGQGASEAFF.

CDR3 loop: CASSAITGDEQYF. The CDR3 region has the DNA TGTGCCAGCAGCGCTATTACAGGGGACGAGCAGTACTTC. The rearrangement links TRBV3-1 (or the pseudogene TRBV3-2) to TRBJ2-7, with 7 bases fitting TRBD1. The CDR3 loop spans 13 amino acids. V was pared by 5 bases and J by 5 bases, with 6 bases of the junction left unmatched. The V gene's germline CDR1 is LGHDT and CDR2 YNNKEL (reference sequence).

The rearrangement links TRBV4-3 to TRBJ1-2; a weak D match, TRBD1 (5 bases). V was trimmed by 0 bases and J by 7 bases, leaving 12 bases between them. The germline CDR1 and CDR2 sequences are LGHNA and YSLEER. The CDR3 extends over 14 amino acids. The CDR3 DNA follows: TGCGCCAGCAGCCAAGATAGGGCTGGGGCTGGCTACACCTTC. It is translated as CASSQDRAGAGYTF.

V gene TRBV14 combines with J gene TRBJ2-1; D gene unclear. This CDR3 comprises 13 residues. Trimming cost V 4 bases and J 7 bases, with 11 bases left between them. Germline CDR1 is SGHDN and CDR2 is FVKESK. CDR3 in amino acids: CASSPQYFNEQFF. In nucleotides, the CDR3 is TGTGCCAGCAGCCCTCAGTATTTTAATGAGCAGTTCTTC.

The chain carries TRBV29-1 and TRBJ2-7; 8 bases agree with TRBD1. Germline V gives CDR1 SQVTM, CDR2 ANQGSEA. With V trimmed by 7 bases and J by 1 base, 12 bases remained unmatched. The CDR3 sequence is 15 residues long. This chain's CDR3 is CSARVGDRRSYEQYF. CDR3 in DNA: TGCAGCGCACGAGTGGGGGACAGGCGGTCCTACGAGCAGTACTTC.

This clone was detected only once. This chain uses TRBV28 with TRBJ2-7; a weak D match, TRBD2 (6 bases). CDR1 and CDR2 from the germline V gene are MDHEN and SYDVKM. The CDR3 has 12 residues. Trimming stripped 5 bases from V and 3 bases from J, with 8 bases between. The CDR3: CASSTGGYEQYF. CDR3 sequence (DNA): TGTGCCAGCAGTACCGGGGGCTACGAGCAGTACTTC.

This clone showed up many times. This chain uses TRBV28 with TRBJ2-5; 10 bases match TRBD1. V was pared by 6 bases and J by 7 bases, with 11 bases of the junction left unmatched. Germline lookup yields CDR1 MDHEN and CDR2 SYDVKM. The CDR3 loop spans 15 amino acids. Written as DNA, the CDR3 is TGTGCCAGCAGCATTATGGGACAGGGGCTGGGGACCCAGTACTTC. The encoded protein is CASSIMGQGLGTQYF.

The chain links TRBV27 to TRBJ1-1; D gene ambiguous. There are 16 residues in the CDR3. Trimming took 5 bases from V and 0 from J, leaving 16 bases between them. Germline V gives CDR1 MNHEY, CDR2 SMNVEV (reference sequence). For the CDR3, the DNA is TGTGCCAGCAGTACGACACCGCCAATCATGAACACTGAAGCTTTCTTT. It encodes CASSTTPPIMNTEAFF.

This rearrangement joins TRBV19 to TRBJ2-1; 8 nucleotides line up with TRBD1. The J segment lost 8 bases and the V segment lost 4 bases, leaving 7 bases of the junction unmatched. Germline V lookup: CDR1 LNHDA, CDR2 SQIVND (reference sequence). This CDR3 spans 14 amino acids. The DNA for the CDR3 is TGTGCCAGTAGTACGACAGGGGATCGGGATGAGCAGTTCTTC. Residues: CASSTTGDRDEQFF.

The chain couples TRBV6-5 to TRBJ2-1; 10 nucleotides line up with TRBD1. Germline V gene sequence: CDR1 MNHEY, CDR2 SVGAGI. The length of the CDR3 is 15 residues. The junction had 5 bases not matched to a gene; V was cut back by 6 bases and J by 3 bases. The CDR3 reads CASRGGQGGYNEQFF. CDR3 bases: TGTGCCAGCAGGGGAGGACAGGGGGGCTACAATGAGCAGTTCTTC.

This clone was seen just once. The chain combines TRBV2 with TRBJ2-3; D might be TRBD2 (5 bases). Germline loops: CDR1 SNHLY, CDR2 FYNNEI. CDR3 size: 13 residues. Trimming removed 3 bases from V and 5 bases from J, with 9 bases in between. The CDR3 sequence is CASSERGKDTQYF. CDR3 DNA: TGTGCCAGCAGTGAGCGAGGGAAAGATACGCAGTATTTT.

The chain carries TRBV9 and TRBJ2-1, with 11 bases identical to TRBD2. Germline V gene data show CDR1 as SGDLS and CDR2 as YYNGEE. Trimming removed 7 bases from V and 8 bases from J; junction bases left unmatched: 11. This CDR3 region has 15 residues. The CDR3 protein is CASGETSGSVHEQFF. The DNA for the CDR3 is TGTGCCAGCGGGGAAACTAGCGGGAGTGTCCATGAGCAGTTCTTC.

The chain couples TRBV18 to TRBJ2-4; 10 bases align to TRBD1. The junction had 10 bases not matched to a gene; V was cut back by 8 bases and J by 6 bases. The germline gives CDR1 KGHSH, CDR2 LQKENI. The length of the CDR3 is 15 residues. This CDR3 reads CASGNGDRGSNIQYF. For the CDR3, the DNA is TGTGCCAGCGGTAACGGGGACAGGGGATCAAACATTCAGTACTTC.

As to this clone: The junction shows a germline mismatch at one end, possibly a read error. The genes are TRBV29-1 and TRBJ2-1, with unresolved D. The CDR3 consists of 13 residues. The germline V gene encodes CDR1 SQVTM and CDR2 ANQGSEA. The CDR3: CSASIFSHNEQFF. In DNA, the CDR3 is TGCAGCGCTTCTATCTTCTCCCACAATGAGCAGTTCTTC.

The table lists this clone with many counts. This sequence joins TRBV9 and TRBJ1-6, with D possibly matching TRBD1 (6 bases). CDR3 length: 15 residues. Germline V gene sequence: CDR1 SGDLS, CDR2 YYNGEE. V was pared by 3 bases and J by 4 bases, with 11 bases between. The CDR3 bases are TGTGCCAGCAGCGAGACAGGTCTTTATAATTCACCCCTCCACTTT. Protein: CASSETGLYNSPLHF.

The chain joins TRBV30 to TRBJ2-1; 10 bases agree with TRBD2. Germline CDR1 reads GTSNPN; CDR2 reads SVGIG (reference sequence). V shed 5 bases, J shed 8 bases, and the junction held 9 bases outside the gene matches. CDR3 size: 14 residues. The DNA for the CDR3 is TGTGCCTGGGACCTAGCGGGGGTCGGGGATGAGCAGTTCTTC. As protein: CAWDLAGVGDEQFF. Filled out from reference TRBV30 and TRBJ2-1, the complete variable domain reads SQTIHQWPATLVQPVGSPLSLECTVEGTSNPNLYWYRQAAGRGLQLLFYSVGIGQISSEVPQNLSASRPQDRQFILSSKKLLLSDSGFYLCAWDLAGVGDEQFFGPGTRLTVL.

This clone has more than one count but fewer than ten. The chain carries TRBV27 and TRBJ1-5; D is perhaps TRBD1 (5 bases). CDR3 length equals 15 residues. The V gene's germline CDR1 is MNHEY and CDR2 SMNVEV (reference sequence). The germline V and J ends were trimmed by 6 bases and 2 bases, with 14 bases remaining between them. The CDR3 DNA reads as TGTGCCAGCAGCGACAGCGACGGAGGCAATCAGCCCCAGCATTTT. Translation gives CASSDSDGGNQPQHF.

V is TRBV11-3 and J is TRBJ2-1, with 9 bases matching TRBD2. The CDR3 has 15 residues. V gave up 4 bases and J gave up 8 bases; unmatched junction bases: 9. Per germline, CDR1 SGHNT and CDR2 YENEEA. Written as DNA, the CDR3 is TGTGCCAGCAGCTCCGCGGGGGGGCCGGGGGATGAGCAGTTCTTC. This codes for CASSSAGGPGDEQFF.

This clone has a single count. CDR3 sequence reads: CASSIGVVSSYEQYF. CDR3 sequence (DNA): TGTGCCAGTAGTATAGGCGTTGTTAGCTCCTACGAGCAGTACTTC. The chain recombines TRBV19 with TRBJ2-7; no definite D call. The CDR3 runs to 15 residues. Trimming removed 1 base at V and 0 bases at J, with 10 bases between. Looked up from germline, CDR1 is LNHDA and CDR2 is SQIVND (reference sequence). Full variable domain (outside the CDR3, taken from reference TRBV19 and TRBJ2-7): DGGITQSPKYLFRKEGQNVTLSCEQNLNHDAMYWYRQDPGQGLRLIYYSQIVNDFQKGDIAEGYSVSREKKESFPLTVTSAQKNPTAFYLCASSIGVVSSYEQYFGPGTRLTVT.

The J gene is TRBJ2-7, the V gene TRBV21-1; TRBD2, the table's D call, lacks a check against the DNA. TRBV21-1 is classified as a pseudogene. CDR3 length: 15 amino acids. The CDR3 DNA is TGTGCCAGCAGCCTCTCCGGTGGAGGGATCCACGAGCAGTACTTC. Protein product: CASSLSGGGIHEQYF.

A word on this clone: The sample carries other DNA sequences with the same CDR3. The J gene is TRBJ2-1, the V gene TRBV28; a weak D match, TRBD2 (6 bases). CDR1 and CDR2 (germline): MDHEN, SYDVKM. The V gene lost 3 bases and the J gene lost 7 bases, with 16 bases spanning the gap. CDR3 length: 15 residues. The CDR3 coding sequence is TGTGCCAGCAGTTTTCCGGGAGAGTCATATAATGAGCAGTTCTTC. Residues: CASSFPGESYNEQFF.

This chain links TRBV28 with TRBJ2-1, with 11 bases matching TRBD2. The CDR3 consists of 14 residues. Per the germline V gene, CDR1 is MDHEN and CDR2 is SYDVKM. V was pared by 10 bases and J by 4 bases, with 6 bases of the junction left unmatched. In DNA form, the CDR3 reads TGTGCCACCCTACTAGCGGGGGAATACAATGAGCAGTTCTTC. Its protein is CATLLAGEYNEQFF.

Of note for this clone: One junction end disagrees with the germline gene, perhaps due to a read error. The chain employs TRBV4-3 and TRBJ2-7; 7 positions agree with TRBD2. From germline, CDR1 is LGHNA and CDR2 YSLEER. The CDR3 covers 17 residues. CDR3 loop: CASSQELGGSVGVEQYF. For the CDR3, the DNA is TGCGCCAGTAGCCAAGAGCTGGGGGGGTCGGTCGGGGTCGAGCAGTACTTC.

This clone has a single count. The chain has TRBV6-5 and TRBJ1-1; 7 bases agree with TRBD1. J gave up 6 bases and V 5 bases, and 9 bases lay outside the gene matches. The CDR3 covers 14 residues. Germline V CDR1 and CDR2: MNHEY, SVGAGI. The CDR3 loop reads CASSQGVSGAEAFF. CDR3 nucleotide sequence: TGTGCCAGCAGTCAGGGGGTCTCGGGCGCTGAAGCTTTCTTT.

This clone appeared a single time. The rearrangement links TRBV4-1 to TRBJ2-7; 14 nucleotides match TRBD2. This CDR3 has 16 amino acids. The V gene end was trimmed by 2 bases and the J gene end by 3 bases; junction bases not matched to a gene: 3. Germline V lookup: CDR1 MGHRA, CDR2 YSYEKL. The CDR3 bases are TGCGCCAGCAGCCAACCGACTAGCGGGAGGGGCTACGAGCAGTACTTC. Amino acids: CASSQPTSGRGYEQYF.